This T cell receptor beta chain was found in a study of T cells in Graves' hyperthyroidism and ophthalmopathy. Regions amplified from RNA transcripts were the TCR beta CDR3 regions. The primer set for the first-round RT-PCR of the TCR CDR3 was HTBI. One entry per CDR3 protein, called by TCRdb with MiXCR from the multiplex PCR reads. This sample yields about 720,000 distinct CDR3 sequences, of which roughly 15% are seen a single time; under 9.5% belongs to the top ten. Germline CDR1 is SQVTM and CDR2 is ANQGSEA. Trimming pared 7 bases from V and 2 bases from J, leaving 9 bases between. This CDR3 comprises 11 residues. Study results and caveats: Blood shared most expanded thyroid clonotypes above 0.001.

This clonotype was detected a few times. Its antigen is not identified. This sequence joins TRBV29-1 and TRBJ2-7, with D possibly being TRBD2 (6 bases). Sequenced: blood. The receptor's source is a man aged 18 to 30 with Graves' hyperthyroidism. CDR3 amino acids: CSGRGPYEQYF. The CDR3 DNA is TGCAGCGGGAGGGGTCCCTACGAGCAGTACTTC.